This section outlines one T cell receptor beta chain sequence together with its context. Authors' processing steps: Nucleated cell number was recorded as an estimate derived from reference gene primer amplification. The assay was immunoSEQ multiplex PCR, and TCRdb's table has in-frame clones only and misses some. The DNA gave D and trimming, while V, J and clone size come from that table. This sample yields 55,000 to 70,000 clones, of which approximately 92% are seen a single time; approximately 5% belongs to the top ten. The sample comes from a study of blood T cell repertoires in COVID-19. Study information: Donors in the United States, Italy and Spain gave samples during acute or convalescent COVID-19. PBMCs, B-cell-depleted T cells, or T cells provided the cDNA or gDNA that made up the material.

The CDR3 loop spans 13 amino acids. The V gene lost 3 bases and the J gene lost 8 bases, with 11 bases spanning the gap. Specimen: peripheral blood. The TCR originated in a human donor in a cohort sampled during active COVID-19. This sequence joins TRBV12-3 or TRBV12-4 and TRBJ2-1; possible D gene TRBD2, 7 bases. The CDR3 DNA sequence: TGTGCCAGCAGTTTCTCGGGGGGCGATGAGCAGTTCTTC. Translation: CASSFSGGDEQFF.